The clone carrying this T cell receptor beta chain was recorded many times. What it recognizes is unknown. TCRdb re-called the RT-PCR reads through MiXCR, storing one row per CDR3 protein. The table records about 570,000 distinct CDR3 sequences, approximately 10% of them present only once. This record belongs to a study of response to subunit inactivated influenza vaccine. Study observations and caveats: There was a suggestion from the authors that each seasonal influenza vaccination recruits few new T cells.

The CDR3 is 13 residues long. Losses at the gene ends were 0 bases for V and 5 bases for J; bases not matched to a gene: 0. Germline V CDR1 and CDR2: SNHLY, FYNNEI. This TCR derives from a man in his forties or fifties who received an inactivated influenza vaccine. This specimen was PBMCs from blood, taken on the day of vaccination. The V gene is TRBV2, the J gene TRBJ1-2; 7 nucleotides line up with TRBD1. This CDR3 reads CASSEATGYGYTF. CDR3 DNA sequence: TGTGCCAGCAGTGAAGCGACAGGGTATGGCTACACCTTC.